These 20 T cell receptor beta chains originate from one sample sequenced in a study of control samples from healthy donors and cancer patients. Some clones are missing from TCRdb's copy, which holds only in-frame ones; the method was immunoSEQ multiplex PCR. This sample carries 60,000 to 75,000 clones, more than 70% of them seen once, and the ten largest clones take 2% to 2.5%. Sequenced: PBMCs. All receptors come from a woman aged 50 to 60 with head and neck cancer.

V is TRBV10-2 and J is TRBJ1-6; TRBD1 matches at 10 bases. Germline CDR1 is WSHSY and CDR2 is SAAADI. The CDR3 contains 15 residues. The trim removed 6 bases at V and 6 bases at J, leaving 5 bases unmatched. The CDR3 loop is CASRTRTGGNSPLHF. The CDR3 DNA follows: TGCGCCAGCAGGACCCGGACAGGGGGTAATTCACCCCTCCACTTT.

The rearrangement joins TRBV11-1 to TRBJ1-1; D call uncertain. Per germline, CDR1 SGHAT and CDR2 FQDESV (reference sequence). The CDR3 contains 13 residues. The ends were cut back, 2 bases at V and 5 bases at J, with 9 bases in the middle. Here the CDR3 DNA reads TGTGCCAGCAGCTTAAGTGAGTGGACTGAAGCTTTCTTT. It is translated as CASSLSEWTEAFF.

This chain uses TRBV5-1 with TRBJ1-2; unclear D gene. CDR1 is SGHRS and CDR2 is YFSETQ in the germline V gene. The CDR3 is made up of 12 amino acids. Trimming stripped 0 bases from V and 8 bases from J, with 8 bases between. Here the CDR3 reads CASSLADHGYTF. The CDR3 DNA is TGCGCCAGCAGCTTGGCCGATCACGGCTACACCTTC.

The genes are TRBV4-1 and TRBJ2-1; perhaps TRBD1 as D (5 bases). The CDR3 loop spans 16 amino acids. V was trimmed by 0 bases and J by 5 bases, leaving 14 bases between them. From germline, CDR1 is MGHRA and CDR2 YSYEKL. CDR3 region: CASSQDRAGWNNEQFF. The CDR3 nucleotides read TGCGCCAGCAGCCAAGACAGGGCAGGGTGGAACAATGAGCAGTTCTTC.

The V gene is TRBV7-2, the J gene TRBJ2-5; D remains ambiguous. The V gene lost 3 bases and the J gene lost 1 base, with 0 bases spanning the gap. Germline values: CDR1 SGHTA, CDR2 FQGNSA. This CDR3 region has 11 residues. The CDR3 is CASSFQETQYF. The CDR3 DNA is TGTGCCAGCAGCTTCCAAGAGACCCAGTACTTC.

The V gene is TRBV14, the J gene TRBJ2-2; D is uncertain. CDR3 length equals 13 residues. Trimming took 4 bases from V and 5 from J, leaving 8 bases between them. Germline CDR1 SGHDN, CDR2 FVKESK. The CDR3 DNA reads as TGTGCCAGCAGCCCGACGGTTACCGGGGAGCTGTTTTTT. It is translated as CASSPTVTGELFF.

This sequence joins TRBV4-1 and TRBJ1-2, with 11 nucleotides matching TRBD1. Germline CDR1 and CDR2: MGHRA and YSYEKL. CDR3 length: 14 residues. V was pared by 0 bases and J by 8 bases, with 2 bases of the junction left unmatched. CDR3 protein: CASSQERTGGGYTF. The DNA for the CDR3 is TGCGCCAGCAGCCAAGAAAGGACAGGGGGCGGCTACACCTTC.

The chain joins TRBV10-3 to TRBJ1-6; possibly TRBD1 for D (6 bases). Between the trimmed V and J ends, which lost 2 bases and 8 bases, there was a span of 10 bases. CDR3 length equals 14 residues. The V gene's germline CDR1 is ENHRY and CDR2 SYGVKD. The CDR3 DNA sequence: TGTGCCATCAGTGAGGGGCAGGGGCATTCACCCCTCCACTTT. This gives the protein CAISEGQGHSPLHF.

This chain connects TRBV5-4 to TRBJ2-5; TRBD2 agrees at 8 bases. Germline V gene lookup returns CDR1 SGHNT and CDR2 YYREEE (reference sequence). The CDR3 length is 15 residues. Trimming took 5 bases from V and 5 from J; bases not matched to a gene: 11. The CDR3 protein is CASSPIAGREETQYF. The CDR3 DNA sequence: TGTGCCAGCAGTCCTATAGCGGGGAGGGAGGAGACCCAGTACTTC.

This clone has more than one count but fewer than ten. CDR3: CASSSQTSRYEQYF. The CDR3 DNA is TGTGCCAGCAGCTCCCAGACCTCACGCTACGAGCAGTACTTC. The chain employs TRBV7-9 and TRBJ2-7; D is uncertain. Trimming removed 4 bases from V and 3 bases from J, with 13 bases in between. The germline gives CDR1 SEHNR, CDR2 FQNEAQ (reference sequence). The CDR3 runs to 14 residues.

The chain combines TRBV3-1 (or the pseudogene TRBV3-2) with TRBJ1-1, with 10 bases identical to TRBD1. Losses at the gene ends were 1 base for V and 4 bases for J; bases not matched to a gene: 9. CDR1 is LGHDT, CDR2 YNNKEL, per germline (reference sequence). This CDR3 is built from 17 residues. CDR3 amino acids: CASSQVLGQGIRTEAFF. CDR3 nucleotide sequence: TGTGCCAGCAGCCAAGTTCTGGGACAGGGGATCCGCACTGAAGCTTTCTTT.

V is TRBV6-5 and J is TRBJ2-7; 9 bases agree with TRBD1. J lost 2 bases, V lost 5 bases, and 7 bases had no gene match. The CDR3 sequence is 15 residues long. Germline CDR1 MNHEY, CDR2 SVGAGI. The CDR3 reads CASSRFGTGTYEQYF. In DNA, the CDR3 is TGTGCCAGCAGTCGGTTCGGGACAGGGACCTACGAGCAGTACTTC.

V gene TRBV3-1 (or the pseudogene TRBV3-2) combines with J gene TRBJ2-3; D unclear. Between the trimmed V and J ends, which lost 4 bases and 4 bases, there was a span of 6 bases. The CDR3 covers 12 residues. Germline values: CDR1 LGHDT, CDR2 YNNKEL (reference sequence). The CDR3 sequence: CASSLGSDTQYF. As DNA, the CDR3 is TGTGCCAGCAGCCTAGGATCAGATACGCAGTATTTT.

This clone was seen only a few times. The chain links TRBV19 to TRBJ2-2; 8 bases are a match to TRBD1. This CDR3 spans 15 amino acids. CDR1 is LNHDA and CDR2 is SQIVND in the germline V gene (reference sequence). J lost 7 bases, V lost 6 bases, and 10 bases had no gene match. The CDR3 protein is CASRQGRGPIGELFF. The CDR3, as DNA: TGTGCCAGTAGACAGGGCAGGGGGCCGATCGGGGAGCTGTTTTTT. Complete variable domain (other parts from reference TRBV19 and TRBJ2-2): DGGITQSPKYLFRKEGQNVTLSCEQNLNHDAMYWYRQDPGQGLRLIYYSQIVNDFQKGDIAEGYSVSREKKESFPLTVTSAQKNPTAFYLCASRQGRGPIGELFFGEGSRLTVL.

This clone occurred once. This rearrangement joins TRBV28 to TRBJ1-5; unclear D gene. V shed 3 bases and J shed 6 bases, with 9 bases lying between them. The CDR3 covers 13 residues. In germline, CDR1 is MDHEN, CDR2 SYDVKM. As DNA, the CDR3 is TGTGCCAGCAGTTTTTTGCGTGGTCAGCCCCAGCATTTT. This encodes CASSFLRGQPQHF.

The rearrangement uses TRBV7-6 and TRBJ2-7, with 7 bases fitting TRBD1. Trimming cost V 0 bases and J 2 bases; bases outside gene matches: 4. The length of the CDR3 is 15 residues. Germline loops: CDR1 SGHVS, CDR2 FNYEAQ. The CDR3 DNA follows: TGTGCCAGCAGCTTAGCTAAGGGGGCAACCTACGAGCAGTACTTC. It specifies CASSLAKGATYEQYF. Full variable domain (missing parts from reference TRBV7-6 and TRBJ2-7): GAGVSQSPRYKVTKRGQDVALRCDPISGHVSLYWYRQALGQGPEFLTYFNYEAQQDKSGLPNDRFSAERPEGSISTLTIQRTEQRDSAMYRCASSLAKGATYEQYFGPGTRLTVT.

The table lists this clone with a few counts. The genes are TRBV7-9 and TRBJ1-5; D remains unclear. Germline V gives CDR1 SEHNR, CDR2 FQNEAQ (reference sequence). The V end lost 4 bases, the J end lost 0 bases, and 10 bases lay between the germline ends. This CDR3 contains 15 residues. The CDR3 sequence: CASSSDRDSNQPQHF. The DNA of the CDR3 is TGTGCCAGCAGCTCTGACCGAGATAGCAATCAGCCCCAGCATTTT.

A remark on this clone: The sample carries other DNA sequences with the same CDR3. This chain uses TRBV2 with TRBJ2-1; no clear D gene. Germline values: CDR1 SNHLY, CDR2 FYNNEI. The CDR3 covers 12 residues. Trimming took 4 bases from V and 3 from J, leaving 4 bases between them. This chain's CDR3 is CASSARYNEQFF. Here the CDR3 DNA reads TGTGCCAGCAGTGCGCGCTACAATGAGCAGTTCTTC.

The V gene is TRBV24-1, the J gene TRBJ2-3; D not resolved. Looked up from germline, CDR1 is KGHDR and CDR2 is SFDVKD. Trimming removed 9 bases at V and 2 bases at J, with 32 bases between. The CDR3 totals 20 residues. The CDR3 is CATRVVESQGLARATDTQYF. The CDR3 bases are TGTGCCACCCGGGTAGTAGAGTCCCAAGGGTTAGCACGGGCCACAGATACGCAGTATTTT.

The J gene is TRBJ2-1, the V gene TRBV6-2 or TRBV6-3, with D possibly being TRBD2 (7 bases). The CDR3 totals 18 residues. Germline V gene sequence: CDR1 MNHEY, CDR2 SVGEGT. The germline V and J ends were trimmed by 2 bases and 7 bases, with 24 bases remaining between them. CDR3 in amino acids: CASSYTPSGGRGGNEQFF. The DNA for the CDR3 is TGTGCCAGCAGTTACACTCCCTCCGGGGGGCGCGGGGGTAATGAGCAGTTCTTC.